This TCR beta chain stems from a study of blood T cell repertoires in COVID-19 (dated by TCRdb to about 2020). Turning to the overall study: Collaborator samples came from the United States, Italy and Spain and covered acute and convalescent phases of COVID-19. The prospective study material was composed of cDNA or gDNA derived from T cells, B-cell-depleted T cells, or PBMCs. The dataset comprised deeply sampled blood TCRbeta repertoires from subjects exposed to, actively infected with, or recovered from COVID-19. A freely available public database, intended as a resource for researchers studying the immune response to SARS-CoV-2, is where the repertoires were released. The samples were drawn from two sources: the first 160 participants of the ongoing ImmuneRACE study, and 1,000 to 1,500 subjects contributed by 6 global collaborators. Nearly every sample came with metadata listing a de-identified subject ID, COVID-19 status, age in years and sex. Where available, HLA class I and class II types were obtained from metadata supplied by the sample provider rather than from assay-based typing. Broad study findings and their caveats: The quantity of clinical and demographic metadata differed by source and by participant and was supplied without curation.

Whole blood was collected in K2EDTA tubes by collaborating institutions according to the institutions' own protocols. For TCRbeta analysis, collaborator samples were shipped as frozen whole blood, as isolated PBMCs, or as DNA extracted from either sample type. TCRbeta CDR3 regions were amplified from genomic DNA using the immunoSEQ Assay, a bias-controlled multiplex PCR. The original pipeline was this. The number of nucleated cells in each sample was estimated by amplification of reference gene primers within the assay. To quantify the absolute abundance of each unique TCRbeta CDR3 rearrangement, sequence reads were collapsed and filtered. Productive Simpson clonality was computed per sample as the square root of Simpson's diversity index over productive rearrangements. Imported from immuneACCESS, the table was reduced by TCRdb to in-frame sequences with V and J called. These copies leave out some clones; in studies compared against another copy, an unresolved V gene accounts for under half, and the cause of the remainder is not known. V, J and clone size reflect that table, while D and trimming were determined from the DNA. In all, the sample holds more than 85,000 clones, and nearly 90% of those were seen once. The ten largest make up 4% to 5.5% of the sample.

In the case of this clone: This receptor's antigen is unknown. No clone much larger than this one lies a single base away; base qualities are absent.

V loses 0 bases, J loses 4 bases, and the germline ends lie 8 bases apart. CDR1 and CDR2 were assigned from the germline V gene as SGDLS and YYNGEE. The CDR3 covers 15 residues, taking in both the cysteine and the phenylalanine. Just the 45-base CDR3 DNA is kept, in frame starting at base 1. The sequenced sample was peripheral blood. This receptor was obtained from a man between 65 and 85 years old with acute or convalescent COVID-19. The V gene is TRBV9 and the J gene is TRBJ1-6; the D gene is unclear. The sequenced DNA is TGTGCCAGCAGCGTAGTGGCAGATTATAATTCACCCCTCCACTTT. It translates to CASSVVADYNSPLHF.